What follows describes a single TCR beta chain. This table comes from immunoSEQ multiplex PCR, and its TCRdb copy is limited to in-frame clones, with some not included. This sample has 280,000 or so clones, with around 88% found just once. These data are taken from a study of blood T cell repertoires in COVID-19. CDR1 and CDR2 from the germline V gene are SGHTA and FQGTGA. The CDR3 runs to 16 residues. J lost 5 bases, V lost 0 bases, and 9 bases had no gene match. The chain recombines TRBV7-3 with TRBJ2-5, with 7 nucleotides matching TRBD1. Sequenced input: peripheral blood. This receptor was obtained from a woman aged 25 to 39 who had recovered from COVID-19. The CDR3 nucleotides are TGTGCCAGCAGCTTAACAGGGGGCGGTGGCCAGGAGACCCAGTACTTC. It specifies CASSLTGGGGQETQYF.